These T cell receptor beta chains were read from a single sample in a study of blood T cell repertoires in COVID-19. Measured with immunoSEQ multiplex PCR; TCRdb has only the in-frame clones, and not every one. The data hold around 110,000 clones, with about nine tenths observed a single time. Sequenced input: peripheral blood. The receptors were gathered from a man aged 35 to 55 with acute or convalescent COVID-19. Both conserved end residues are part of each CDR3. D genes are given only for firm matches. Clone size is stated in some rows and not others, as once, few, many or a class when expanded.

v_call	cdr3_length	clone_size	d_call	j_call	cdr3_aa	cdr3_nt
TRBV2	14	once	-	TRBJ1-1	CASRGLGDYTEAFF	TGTGCCAGCAGGGGATTGGGGGACTACACTGAAGCTTTCTTT
TRBV30	15	-	TRBD1	TRBJ1-1	CAWSEGGTGNTEAFF	TGTGCCTGGAGTGAGGGGGGGACAGGGAACACTGAAGCTTTCTTT
TRBV12-3/TRBV12-4	13	-	TRBD2	TRBJ2-1	CASSRSGYNEQFF	TGTGCCAGCAGCCGTAGCGGGTACAATGAGCAGTTCTTC
TRBV30	14	-	TRBD1	TRBJ1-5	CAWSGTGGAQPQHF	TGTGCCTGGAGTGGGACAGGGGGCGCCCAGCCCCAGCATTTT
TRBV4-3	17	once	-	TRBJ1-3	CASSQGAKGGSGNTIYF	TGCGCCAGCAGCCAAGGGGCCAAGGGAGGGTCTGGAAACACCATATATTTT
TRBV4-1	11	-	TRBD1	TRBJ2-1	CASSRGTGEFF	TGCGCCAGCAGCCGCGGGACAGGGGAGTTCTTC
TRBV7-2	13	-	-	TRBJ1-6	CASRWQGDSPLHF	TGTGCCAGCAGGTGGCAGGGCGATTCACCCCTCCACTTT
TRBV7-9	15	-	-	TRBJ1-1	CASSLGLAENTEAFF	TGTGCCAGCAGCTTAGGGCTGGCAGAAAACACTGAAGCTTTCTTT
TRBV5-1	16	-	-	TRBJ1-2	CATRIPRASGRDGYTF	TGCGCCACCCGAATACCCCGGGCCTCGGGGAGGGATGGCTACACCTTC
TRBV5-6	14	-	-	TRBJ2-4	CASSVRGQINIQYF	TGTGCCAGCAGCGTGCGGGGACAGATAAACATTCAGTACTTC
TRBV15	16	-	TRBD1	TRBJ1-5	CATSRAIGGAYQPQHF	TGTGCCACCAGCAGAGCCATAGGGGGCGCGTATCAGCCCCAGCATTTT
TRBV10-3	16	-	-	TRBJ1-3	CAISPLVQGSGNTIYF	TGTGCCATCAGCCCCCTAGTCCAGGGATCTGGAAACACCATATATTTT
TRBV6-2/TRBV6-3	16	-	-	TRBJ1-2	CASSYSELQAIAGYTF	TGTGCCAGCAGTTACTCAGAATTACAGGCCATCGCTGGCTACACCTTC
TRBV6-1	13	-	-	TRBJ1-5	CASSEGQGQPQHF	TGTGCCAGCAGTGAAGGGCAGGGGCAGCCCCAGCATTTT
TRBV5-6	15	once	-	TRBJ2-2	CASSSAASYTGELFF	TGTGCCAGCAGCTCGGCGGCGAGCTACACCGGGGAGCTGTTTTTT